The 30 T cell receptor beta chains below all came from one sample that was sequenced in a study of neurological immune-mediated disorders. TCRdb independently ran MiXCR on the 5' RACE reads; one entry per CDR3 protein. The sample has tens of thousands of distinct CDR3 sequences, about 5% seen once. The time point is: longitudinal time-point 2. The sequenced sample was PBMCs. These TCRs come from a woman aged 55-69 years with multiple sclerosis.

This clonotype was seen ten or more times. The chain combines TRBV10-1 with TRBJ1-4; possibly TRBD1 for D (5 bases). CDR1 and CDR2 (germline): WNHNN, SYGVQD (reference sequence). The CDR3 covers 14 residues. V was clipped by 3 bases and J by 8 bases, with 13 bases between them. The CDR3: CASSDGTQGEKLFF. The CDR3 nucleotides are TGCGCCAGCAGTGACGGGACCCAAGGGGAAAAACTGTTTTTT.

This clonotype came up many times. DNA for the CDR3: TGTGCCAGCAGCTTAGTACCCCGGACAGTAGGTGGAAACACCATATATTTT. Encoded protein: CASSLVPRTVGGNTIYF. V usage is TRBV7-8 and J usage is TRBJ1-3; tentatively, D is TRBD1 (6 bases). V shed 1 base and J shed 3 bases, with 16 bases lying between them. Germline V lookup: CDR1 SGHVS, CDR2 FQNEAQ. The CDR3 contains 17 residues. Full variable domain (missing parts from reference TRBV7-8 and TRBJ1-3): GAGVSQSPRYKVAKRGQDVALRCDPISGHVSLFWYQQALGQGPEFLTYFQNEAQLDKSGLPSDRFFAERPEGSVSTLKIQRTQQEDSAVYLCASSLVPRTVGGNTIYFGEGSWLTVV.

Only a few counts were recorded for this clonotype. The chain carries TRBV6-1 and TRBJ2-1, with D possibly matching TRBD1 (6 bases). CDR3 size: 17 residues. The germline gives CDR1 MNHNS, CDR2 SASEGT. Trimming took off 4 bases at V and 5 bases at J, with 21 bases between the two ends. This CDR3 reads CASSAVGGGPVNNEQFF. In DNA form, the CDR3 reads TGTGCCAGCAGTGCCGTGGGTGGGGGCCCCGTTAACAATGAGCAGTTCTTC.

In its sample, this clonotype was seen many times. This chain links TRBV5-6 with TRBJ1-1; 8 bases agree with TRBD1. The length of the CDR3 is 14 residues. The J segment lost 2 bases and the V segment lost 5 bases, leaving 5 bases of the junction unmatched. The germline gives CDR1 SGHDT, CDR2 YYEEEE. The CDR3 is CASSPTGVNTEAFF. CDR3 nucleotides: TGTGCCAGCAGTCCGACAGGGGTAAACACTGAAGCTTTCTTT.

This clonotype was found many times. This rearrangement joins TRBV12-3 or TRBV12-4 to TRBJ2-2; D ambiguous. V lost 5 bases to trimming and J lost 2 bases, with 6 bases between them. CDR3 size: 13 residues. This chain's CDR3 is CASSTSNTGELFF. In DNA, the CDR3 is TGTGCCAGCAGTACCTCCAACACCGGGGAGCTGTTTTTT.

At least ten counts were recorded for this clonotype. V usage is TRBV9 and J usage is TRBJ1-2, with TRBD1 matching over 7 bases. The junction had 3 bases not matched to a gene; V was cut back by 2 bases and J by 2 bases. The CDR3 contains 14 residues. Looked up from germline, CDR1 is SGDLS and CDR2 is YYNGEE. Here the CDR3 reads CASSVPGQNYGYTF. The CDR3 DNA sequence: TGTGCCAGCAGCGTCCCGGGACAGAACTATGGCTACACCTTC.

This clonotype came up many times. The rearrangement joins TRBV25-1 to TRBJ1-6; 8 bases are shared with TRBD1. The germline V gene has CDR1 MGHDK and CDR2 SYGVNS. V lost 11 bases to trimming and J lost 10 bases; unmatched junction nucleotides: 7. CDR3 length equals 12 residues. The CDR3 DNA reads TGTGCCGCTAACAGGGGGAGCTCACCCCTCCACTTT. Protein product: CAANRGSSPLHF.

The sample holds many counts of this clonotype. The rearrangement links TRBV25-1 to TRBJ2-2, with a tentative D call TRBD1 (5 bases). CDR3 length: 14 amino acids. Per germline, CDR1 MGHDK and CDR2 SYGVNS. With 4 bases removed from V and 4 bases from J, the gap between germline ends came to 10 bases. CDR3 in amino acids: CASSVPQVTGELFF. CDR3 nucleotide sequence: TGTGCCAGCAGTGTTCCACAGGTCACCGGGGAGCTGTTTTTT.

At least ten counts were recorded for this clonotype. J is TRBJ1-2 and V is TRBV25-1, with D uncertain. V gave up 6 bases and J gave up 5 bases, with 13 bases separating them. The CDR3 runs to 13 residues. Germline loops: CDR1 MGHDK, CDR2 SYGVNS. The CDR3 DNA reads TGTGCCAGCAGGGAAGGACGGATGTATGGCTACACCTTC. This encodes CASREGRMYGYTF.

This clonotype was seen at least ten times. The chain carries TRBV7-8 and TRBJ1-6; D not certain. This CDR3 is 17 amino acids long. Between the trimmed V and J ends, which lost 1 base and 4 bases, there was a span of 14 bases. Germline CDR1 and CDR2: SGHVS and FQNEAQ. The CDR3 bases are TGTGCCAGCAGCTTAGATTGGCAGGCGGAGTATAATTCACCCCTCCACTTT. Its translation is CASSLDWQAEYNSPLHF.

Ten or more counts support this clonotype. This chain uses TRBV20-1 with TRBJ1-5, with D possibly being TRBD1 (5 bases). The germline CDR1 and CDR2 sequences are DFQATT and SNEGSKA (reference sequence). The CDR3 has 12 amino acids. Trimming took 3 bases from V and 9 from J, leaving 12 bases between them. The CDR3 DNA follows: TGCAGTGCTAGCAGAGGGGCCGGGCCCCAGCATTTT. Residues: CSASRGAGPQHF.

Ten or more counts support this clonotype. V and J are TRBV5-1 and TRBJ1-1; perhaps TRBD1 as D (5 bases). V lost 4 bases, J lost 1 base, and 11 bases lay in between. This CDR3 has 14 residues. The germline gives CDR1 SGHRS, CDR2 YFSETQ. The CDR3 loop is CASSTQGWNTEAFF. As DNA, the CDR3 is TGCGCCAGCAGCACCCAGGGCTGGAACACTGAAGCTTTCTTT.

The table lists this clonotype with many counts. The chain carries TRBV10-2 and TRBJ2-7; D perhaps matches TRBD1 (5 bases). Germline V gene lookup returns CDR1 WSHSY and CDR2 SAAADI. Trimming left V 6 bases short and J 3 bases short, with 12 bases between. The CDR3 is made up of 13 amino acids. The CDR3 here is CASRETVSYEQYF. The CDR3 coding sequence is TGCGCCAGCAGAGAGACAGTAAGCTACGAGCAGTACTTC.

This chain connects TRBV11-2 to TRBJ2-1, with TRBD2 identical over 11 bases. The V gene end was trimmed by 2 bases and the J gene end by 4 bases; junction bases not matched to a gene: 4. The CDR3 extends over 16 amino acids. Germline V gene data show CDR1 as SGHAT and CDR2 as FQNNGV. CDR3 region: CASSLNLAGGYNEQFF. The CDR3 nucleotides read TGTGCCAGCAGCTTAAATCTAGCGGGGGGATACAATGAGCAGTTCTTC.

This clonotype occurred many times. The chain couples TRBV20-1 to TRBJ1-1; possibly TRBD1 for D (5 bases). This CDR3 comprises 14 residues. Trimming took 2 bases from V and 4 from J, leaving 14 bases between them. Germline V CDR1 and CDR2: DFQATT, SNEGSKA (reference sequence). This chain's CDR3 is CSARRGGGGTEAFF. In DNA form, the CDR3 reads TGCAGTGCTAGACGGGGTGGGGGGGGCACTGAAGCTTTCTTT.

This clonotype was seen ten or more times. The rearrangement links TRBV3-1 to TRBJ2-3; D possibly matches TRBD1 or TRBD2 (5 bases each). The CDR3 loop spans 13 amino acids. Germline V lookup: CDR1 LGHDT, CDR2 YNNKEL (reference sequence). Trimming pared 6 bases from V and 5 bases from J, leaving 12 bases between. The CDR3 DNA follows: TGTGCCAGCAGACTCGAGGGGATAGATACGCAGTATTTT. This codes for CASRLEGIDTQYF.

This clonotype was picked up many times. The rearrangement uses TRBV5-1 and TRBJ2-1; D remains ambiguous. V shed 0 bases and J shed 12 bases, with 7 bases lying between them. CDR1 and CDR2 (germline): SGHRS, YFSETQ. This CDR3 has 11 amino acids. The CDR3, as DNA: TGCGCCAGCAGCTTGGCCTGGATGCAGTTCTTC. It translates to CASSLAWMQFF. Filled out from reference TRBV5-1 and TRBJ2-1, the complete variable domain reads KAGVTQTPRYLIKTRGQQVTLSCSPISGHRSVSWYQQTPGQGLQFLFEYFSETQRNKGNFPGRFSGRQFSNSRSEMNVSTLELGDSALYLCASSLAWMQFFGPGTRLTVL.

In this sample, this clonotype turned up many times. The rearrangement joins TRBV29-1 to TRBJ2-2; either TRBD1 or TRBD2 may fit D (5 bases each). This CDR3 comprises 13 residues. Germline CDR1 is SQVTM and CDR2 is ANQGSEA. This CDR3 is CTGGDLNTGELFF. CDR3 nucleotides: TGCACCGGTGGGGACCTGAACACCGGGGAGCTGTTTTTT.

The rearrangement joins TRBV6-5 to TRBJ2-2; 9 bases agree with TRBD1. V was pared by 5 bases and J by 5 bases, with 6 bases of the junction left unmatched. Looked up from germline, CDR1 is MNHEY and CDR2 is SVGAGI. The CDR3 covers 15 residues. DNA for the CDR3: TGTGCCAGCAGTCCGGGACAGGGATGGACCGGGGAGCTGTTTTTT. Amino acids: CASSPGQGWTGELFF.

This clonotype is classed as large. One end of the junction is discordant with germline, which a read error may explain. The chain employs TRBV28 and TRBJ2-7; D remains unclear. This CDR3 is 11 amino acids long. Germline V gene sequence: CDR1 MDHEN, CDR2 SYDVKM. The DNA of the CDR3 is TGCGCCAGCAGCTTTAGGTACGAGCAGTACTTC. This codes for CASSFRYEQYF.

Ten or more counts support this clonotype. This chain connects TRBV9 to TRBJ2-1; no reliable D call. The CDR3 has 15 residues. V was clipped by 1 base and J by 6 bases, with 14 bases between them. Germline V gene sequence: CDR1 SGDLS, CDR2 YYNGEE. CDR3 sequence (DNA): TGTGCCAGCAGCGTACTACCGCTATCGGGCAATGAGCAGTTCTTC. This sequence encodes CASSVLPLSGNEQFF. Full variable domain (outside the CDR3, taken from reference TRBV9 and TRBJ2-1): DSGVTQTPKHLITATGQRVTLRCSPRSGDLSVYWYQQSLDQGLQFLIQYYNGEERAKGNILERFSAQQFPDLHSELNLSSLELGDSALYFCASSVLPLSGNEQFFGPGTRLTVL.

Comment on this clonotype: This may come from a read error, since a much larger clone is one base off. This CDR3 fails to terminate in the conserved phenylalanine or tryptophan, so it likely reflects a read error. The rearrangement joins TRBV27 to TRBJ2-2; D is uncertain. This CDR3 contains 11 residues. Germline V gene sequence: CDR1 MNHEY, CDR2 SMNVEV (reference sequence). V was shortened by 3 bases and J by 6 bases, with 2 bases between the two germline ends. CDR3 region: CASSFSGELFS. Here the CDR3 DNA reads TGTGCCAGCAGTTTCTCCGGGGAGCTGTTTTCT.

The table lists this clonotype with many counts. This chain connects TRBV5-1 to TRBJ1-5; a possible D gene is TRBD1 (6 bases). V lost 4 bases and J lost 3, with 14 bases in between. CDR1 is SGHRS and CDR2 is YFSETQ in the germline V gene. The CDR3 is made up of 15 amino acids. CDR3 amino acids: CASSRDRHDNQPQHF. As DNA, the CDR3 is TGCGCCAGCAGCCGCGACAGGCATGACAATCAGCCCCAGCATTTT.

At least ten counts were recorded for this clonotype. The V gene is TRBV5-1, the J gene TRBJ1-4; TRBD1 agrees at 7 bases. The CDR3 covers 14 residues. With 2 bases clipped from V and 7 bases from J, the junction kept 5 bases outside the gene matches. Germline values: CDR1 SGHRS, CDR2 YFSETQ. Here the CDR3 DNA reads TGCGCCAGCAGCTTCTACAGGGGTGGTGAAAAACTGTTTTTT. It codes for CASSFYRGGEKLFF.

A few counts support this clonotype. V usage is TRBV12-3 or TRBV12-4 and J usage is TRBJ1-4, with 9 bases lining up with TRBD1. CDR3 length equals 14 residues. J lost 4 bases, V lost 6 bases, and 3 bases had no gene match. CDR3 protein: CASRPGQGNEKLFF. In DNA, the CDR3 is TGTGCCAGCAGACCGGGACAGGGTAATGAAAAACTGTTTTTT.

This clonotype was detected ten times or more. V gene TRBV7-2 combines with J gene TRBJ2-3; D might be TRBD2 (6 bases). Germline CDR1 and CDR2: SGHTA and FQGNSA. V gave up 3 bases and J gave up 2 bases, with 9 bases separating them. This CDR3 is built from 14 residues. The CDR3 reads CASSFGGITDTQYF. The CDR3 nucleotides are TGTGCCAGCAGCTTTGGGGGGATCACAGATACGCAGTATTTT.

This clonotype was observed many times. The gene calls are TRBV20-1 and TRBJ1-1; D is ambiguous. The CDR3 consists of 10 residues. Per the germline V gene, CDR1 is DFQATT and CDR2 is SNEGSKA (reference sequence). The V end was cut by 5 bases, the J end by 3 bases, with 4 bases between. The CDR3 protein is CSALDTEAFF. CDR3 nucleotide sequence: TGCAGTGCTTTGGACACTGAAGCTTTCTTT.

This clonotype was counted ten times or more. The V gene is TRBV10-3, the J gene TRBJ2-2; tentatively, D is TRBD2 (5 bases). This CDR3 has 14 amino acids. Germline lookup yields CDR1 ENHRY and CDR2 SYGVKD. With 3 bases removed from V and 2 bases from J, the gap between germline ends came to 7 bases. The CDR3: CAISDRTNTGELFF. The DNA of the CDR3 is TGTGCCATCAGTGACAGGACTAACACCGGGGAGCTGTTTTTT.

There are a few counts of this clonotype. The CDR3 is CASSEFRISSYEQYF. CDR3 DNA sequence: TGTGCCAGCAGCGAATTCCGGATAAGCTCCTACGAGCAGTACTTC. The J gene is TRBJ2-7, the V gene TRBV7-8; D is ambiguous. Germline assignment: CDR1 SGHVS and CDR2 FQNEAQ. Between the trimmed V and J ends, which lost 5 bases and 0 bases, there was a span of 14 bases. This CDR3 comprises 15 residues.

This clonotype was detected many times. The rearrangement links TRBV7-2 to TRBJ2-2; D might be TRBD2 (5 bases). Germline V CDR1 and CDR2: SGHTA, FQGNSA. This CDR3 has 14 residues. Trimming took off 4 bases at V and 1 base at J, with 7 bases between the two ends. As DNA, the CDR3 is TGTGCCAGCAGCTCACTAGTGAACACCGGGGAGCTGTTTTTT. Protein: CASSSLVNTGELFF.